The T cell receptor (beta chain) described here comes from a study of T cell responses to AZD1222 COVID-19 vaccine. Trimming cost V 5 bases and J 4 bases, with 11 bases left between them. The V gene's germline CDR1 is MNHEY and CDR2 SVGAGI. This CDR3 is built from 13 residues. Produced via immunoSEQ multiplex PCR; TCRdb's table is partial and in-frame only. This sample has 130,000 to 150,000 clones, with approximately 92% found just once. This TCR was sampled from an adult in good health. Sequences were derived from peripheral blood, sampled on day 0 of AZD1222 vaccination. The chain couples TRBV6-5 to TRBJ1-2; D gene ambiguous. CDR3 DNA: TGTGCCAGCAGTCCGGACGGACCCTATGGCTACACCTTC. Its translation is CASSPDGPYGYTF.